Below, one T cell receptor beta chain is given with its context. Here immunoSEQ multiplex PCR was the method, and the copy in TCRdb shows in-frame clones only, minus some. The data hold 75,000 to 90,000 clones, with around 90% observed a single time. Germline CDR1 MGHRA, CDR2 YSYEKL. This CDR3 is 17 amino acids long. The junction had 7 bases not matched to a gene; V was cut back by 0 bases and J by 6 bases. These data originate in a study of technical replicates of blood from a few donors. The J gene is TRBJ2-3, the V gene TRBV4-1; 12 nucleotides agree with TRBD2. This TCR derives from a human donor in good health. The sequenced sample consisted of T cells isolated from PBMCs. The CDR3 DNA follows: TGCGCCAGCAGCCAAGATCGGCTAGCGGGGGGGCCGGATACGCAGTATTTT. It yields the protein CASSQDRLAGGPDTQYF.